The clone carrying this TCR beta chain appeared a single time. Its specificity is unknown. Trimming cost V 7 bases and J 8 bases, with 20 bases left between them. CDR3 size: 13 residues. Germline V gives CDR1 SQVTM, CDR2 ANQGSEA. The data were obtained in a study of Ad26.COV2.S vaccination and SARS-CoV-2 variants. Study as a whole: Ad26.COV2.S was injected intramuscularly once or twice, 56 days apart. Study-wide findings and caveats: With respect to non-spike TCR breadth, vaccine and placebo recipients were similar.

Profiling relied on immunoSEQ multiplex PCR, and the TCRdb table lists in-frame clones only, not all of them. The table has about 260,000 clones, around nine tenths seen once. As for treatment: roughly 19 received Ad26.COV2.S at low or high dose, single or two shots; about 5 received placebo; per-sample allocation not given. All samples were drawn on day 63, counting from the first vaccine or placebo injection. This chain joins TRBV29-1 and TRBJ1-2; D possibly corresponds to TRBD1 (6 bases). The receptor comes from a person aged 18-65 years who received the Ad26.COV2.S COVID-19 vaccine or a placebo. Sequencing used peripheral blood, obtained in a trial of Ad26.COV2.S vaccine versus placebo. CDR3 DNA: TGCAGCGCAACCCGACAGGCACAGGCAGGCTACACCTTC. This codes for CSATRQAQAGYTF.